This is a list of T cell receptor beta chains from one sample in a study of response to subunit inactivated influenza vaccine. Each CDR3 protein gets one entry after TCRdb re-called the RT-PCR reads with MiXCR. This table has 180,000 or so distinct CDR3 sequences, roughly 12% appearing once. These data also featured in a second study, about T cells expressing NK-cell markers.

This specimen consisted of CD8+ T cells sorted from PBMCs, obtained about 11 days after vaccination. These TCRs come from a man in his fifties who received an inactivated influenza vaccine. The CDR3 runs from the conserved cysteine through the conserved F or W. D genes are given only for firm matches. The size field is filled for only some rows; it gives once, few, many or a size class.

V	J	size	D	CDR3
TRBV13	TRBJ1-2	-	-	CASSQRGRPVGYTF
TRBV6-2/TRBV6-3	TRBJ1-1	many	-	CASSYWRRRADMNTEAFF
TRBV6-2/TRBV6-3	TRBJ2-7	few	TRBD2	CASSYSMASGDYEQYF
TRBV20-1	TRBJ1-5	few	TRBD1	CSASGPYDREHQPQHF
TRBV28	TRBJ1-5	-	-	CASSPGHGYQPQHF
TRBV7-9	TRBJ2-7	once	-	CASSLAGRAYVQYF
TRBV7-9	TRBJ2-7	-	TRBD2	CAGSHDVGGAAYEQYF
TRBV5-5	TRBJ1-1	-	-	CASSLEWLPDTEAFF
TRBV6-2/TRBV6-3	TRBJ1-1	few	-	CASSGGSGPMAEAFF
TRBV12-3/TRBV12-4	TRBJ1-1	few	-	CASSSGGGNTEAFF
TRBV7-2	TRBJ2-1	many	-	CASSLDSWEQFF
TRBV15	TRBJ2-1	-	-	CATSSRDKPLGEQFF